This TCR beta chain was recorded in a study of T cells after yellow fever vaccination. Study in general: Fractions of limited cellularity were prepared by means of SMART-Seq v4 Ultra Low Input. General study results and limits: Boosting was followed by the reappearance of most primary-vaccination clones (approximately 95% CD4, around 90% CD8). Contaminants from the bulk population, in the form of abundant clonotypes, could be found in FACS-sorted repertoires.

V was trimmed by 3 bases and J by 0 bases, leaving 21 bases between them. The CDR3 sequence is 18 residues long. Turning to this clonotype: Antigen unknown.

A universal primer site and UMIs were added as TCR cDNA was made by 5'RACE template switching. TCRdb reprocessed the 5' RACE reads via MiXCR and lists one record per CDR3 protein. The sample lists hundreds of thousands of distinct CDR3 sequences, approximately 21% occurring once. The source is a man between 25 and 39 years old who received the YFV17D yellow fever vaccine. The V and J genes are TRBV12-3 or TRBV12-4 and TRBJ2-7, with D maybe TRBD2 (7 bases). Sample: PBMCs, taken 15 days after the yellow fever booster vaccination. The CDR3 DNA reads TGTGCCAGCAGTTTTAGGGGGGGCACATACACGGACTCCTACGAGCAGTACTTC. Protein sequence: CASSFRGGTYTDSYEQYF.